The clone carrying this T cell receptor beta chain has a handful of counts. Its antigen is currently unknown. TCRdb re-called the reads through MiXCR, storing one row per CDR3 protein. The sample shows some 220,000 distinct CDR3 sequences, roughly an eighth of them seen only once. The sample is drawn from a study of T cell repertoires in cytomegalovirus infection. The overall study: Public TCR beta signatures indicated both CMV infection and matching HLA type. Study-wide results and caveats: People with CMV and the relevant HLA were identified by cumulative public TCR beta family frequency.

CDR1 MDHEN and CDR2 SYDVKM come from the germline V gene. V lost 8 bases, J lost 11 bases, and 10 bases stayed unmatched. CDR3 length: 12 amino acids. Sequencing input: PBMCs. V is TRBV28 and J is TRBJ1-1; 8 bases match TRBD1. The sequence was obtained from a human donor in good health (CMV status not recorded). Some clones in this sample may be carry-over from other donors' samples. CDR3 nucleotide sequence: TGTGCCAGCCTTACAGGGGGTAAGAAGGCTTTCTTT. As protein: CASLTGGKKAFF. The full variable domain, completed using reference TRBV28 and TRBJ1-1, is DVKVTQSSRYLVKRTGEKVFLECVQDMDHENMFWYRQDPGLGLRLIYFSYDVKMKEKGDIPEGYSVSREKKERFSLILESASTNQTSMYLCASLTGGKKAFFGQGTRLTVV.